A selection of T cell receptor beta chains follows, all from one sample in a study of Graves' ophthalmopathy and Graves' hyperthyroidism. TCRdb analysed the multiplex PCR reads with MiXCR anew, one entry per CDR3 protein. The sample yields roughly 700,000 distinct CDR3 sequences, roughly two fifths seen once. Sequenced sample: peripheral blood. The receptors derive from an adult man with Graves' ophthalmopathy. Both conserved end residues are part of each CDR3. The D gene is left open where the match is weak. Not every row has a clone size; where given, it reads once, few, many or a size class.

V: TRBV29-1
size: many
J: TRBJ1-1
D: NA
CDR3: CSVEADGWITEAFF
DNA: TGCAGCGTTGAAGCCGACGGGTGGATCACTGAAGCTTTCTTT

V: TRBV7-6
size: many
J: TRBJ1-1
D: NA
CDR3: CASSPISGNTEAFF
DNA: TGTGCCAGCAGCCCCATATCGGGGAACACTGAAGCTTTCTTT

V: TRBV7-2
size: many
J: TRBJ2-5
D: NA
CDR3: CASSLLLADETQYF
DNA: TGTGCCAGCAGCTTACTACTAGCTGATGAGACCCAGTACTTC

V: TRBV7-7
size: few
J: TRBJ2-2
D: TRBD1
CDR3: CASSTGTGYTGELFF
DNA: TGTGCCAGCAGCACCGGGACAGGGTACACCGGGGAGCTGTTTTTT

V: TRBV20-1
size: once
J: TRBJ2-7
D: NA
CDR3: CSASSCSYEQYF
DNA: TGCAGTGCTAGCTCATGTTCCTACGAGCAGTACTTC

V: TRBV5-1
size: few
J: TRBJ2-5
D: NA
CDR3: CASSFRPGKGETQYF
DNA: TGCGCCAGCAGCTTCCGCCCGGGGAAGGGAGAGACCCAGTACTTC

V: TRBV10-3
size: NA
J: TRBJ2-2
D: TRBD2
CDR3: CAIKQTSGENTNTGELFF
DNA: TGTGCCATCAAACAGACTAGCGGAGAAAACACGAACACCGGGGAGCTGTTTTTT

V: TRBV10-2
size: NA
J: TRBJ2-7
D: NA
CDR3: CASSFGKLSTYEQYF
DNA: TGTGCCAGCAGTTTCGGGAAATTGAGTACATACGAGCAGTACTTC

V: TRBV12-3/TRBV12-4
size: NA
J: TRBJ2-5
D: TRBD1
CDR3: CASSRTGGSQETQYF
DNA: TGTGCCAGCAGCAGGACAGGGGGTTCCCAAGAGACCCAGTACTTC

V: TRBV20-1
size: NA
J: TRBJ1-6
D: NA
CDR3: CSARDVGLGSNSPLHF
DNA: TGCAGTGCTAGAGATGTGGGTTTAGGGTCCAATTCACCCCTCCACTTT

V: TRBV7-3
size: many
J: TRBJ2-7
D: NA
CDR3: CASSLSAGRGYEQYF
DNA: TGTGCCAGCAGCTTATCCGCGGGCCGGGGGTACGAGCAGTACTTC

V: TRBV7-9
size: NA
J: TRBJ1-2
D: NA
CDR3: CASSSLQVPDGYTF
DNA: TGTGCCAGCAGCTCTTTACAGGTGCCAGATGGCTACACCTTC

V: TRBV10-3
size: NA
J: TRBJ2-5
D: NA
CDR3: CAIRKSHSEGETQYF
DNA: TGTGCCATCAGAAAATCCCACTCCGAGGGCGAGACCCAGTACTTC

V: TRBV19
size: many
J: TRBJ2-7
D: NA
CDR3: CASSRQEPYEQYF
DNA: TGTGCCAGTAGTAGACAAGAGCCTTACGAGCAGTACTTC

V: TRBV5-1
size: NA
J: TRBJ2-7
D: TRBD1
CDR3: CASSLLGTGSSYEQYF
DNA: TGCGCCAGCAGCTTGCTAGGGACAGGGAGCTCCTACGAGCAGTACTTC

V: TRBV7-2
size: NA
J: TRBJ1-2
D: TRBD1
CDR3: CASSLGRGGGDYGYTF
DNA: TGTGCCAGCAGCTTAGGAAGGGGAGGGGGCGACTATGGCTACACCTTC

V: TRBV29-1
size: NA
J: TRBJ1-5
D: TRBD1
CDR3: CSVGFGTGKETQHF
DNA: TGCAGCGTTGGCTTCGGGACAGGGAAAGAGACCCAGCATTTT

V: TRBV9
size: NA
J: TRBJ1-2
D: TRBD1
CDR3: CASSQDWGLWGTGTTNYGYTF
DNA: TGCGCCAGCAGCCAAGATTGGGGCCTTTGGGGGACAGGGACTACTAACTATGGCTACACCTTC

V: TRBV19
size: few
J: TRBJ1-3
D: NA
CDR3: CASSKSGGVLDTIYF
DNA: TGTGCCAGTAGTAAGTCCGGGGGCGTGTTGGACACCATATATTTT

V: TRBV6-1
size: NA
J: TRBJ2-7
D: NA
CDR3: CASSSVAGYEQYF
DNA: TGTGCCAGCAGTTCGGTGGCCGGGTACGAGCAGTACTTC

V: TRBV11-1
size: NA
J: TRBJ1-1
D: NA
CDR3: CVSSLELDTEAFF
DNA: TGTGTCAGCAGCTTAGAATTGGACACTGAAGCTTTCTTT

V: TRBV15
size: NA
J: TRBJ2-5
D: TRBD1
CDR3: CATSREGQGYF
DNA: TGTGCCACCAGCAGAGAGGGACAGGGGTACTTC

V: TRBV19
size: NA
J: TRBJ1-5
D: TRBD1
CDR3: CASTTGGGQPQHF
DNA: TGTGCCAGTACCACAGGGGGCGGGCAGCCCCAGCATTTT

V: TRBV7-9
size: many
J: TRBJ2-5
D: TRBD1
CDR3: CASRLDRGEETQYF
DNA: TGTGCCAGCAGATTGGACAGGGGGGAAGAGACCCAGTACTTC

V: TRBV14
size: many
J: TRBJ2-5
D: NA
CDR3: CASSQDVRRIHGQETQYF
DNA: TGTGCCAGCAGCCAAGATGTTCGTAGAATTCATGGACAAGAGACCCAGTACTTC

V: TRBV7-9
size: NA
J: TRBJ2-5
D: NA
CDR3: CASSSSGTLVETQYF
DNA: TGCGCCAGCAGCTCCTCGGGGACTTTGGTGGAGACCCAGTACTTC

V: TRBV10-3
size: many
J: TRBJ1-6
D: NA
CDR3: CASKEDSPLHF
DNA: TGTGCCAGCAAGGAAGATTCACCCCTCCACTTT

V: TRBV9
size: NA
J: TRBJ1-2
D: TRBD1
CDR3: CASSVESGQIGGYTF
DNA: TGTGCCAGCAGCGTTGAATCGGGACAGATCGGCGGCTACACCTTC

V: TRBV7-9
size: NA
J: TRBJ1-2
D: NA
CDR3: CASSQSGDGYGYTF
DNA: TGTGCCAGCAGCCAATCAGGGGACGGCTATGGCTACACCTTC

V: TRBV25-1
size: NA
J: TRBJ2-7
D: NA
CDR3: CASSPSLQSSYEQYF
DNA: TGCGCCAGCAGCCCCAGCCTACAGAGCTCCTACGAGCAGTACTTC

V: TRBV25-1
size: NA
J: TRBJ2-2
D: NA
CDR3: CASSRLGSGELFF
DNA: TGTGCCAGCAGCCGCCTGGGGTCCGGGGAGCTGTTTTTT

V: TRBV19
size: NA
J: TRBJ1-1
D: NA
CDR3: CASSMGWGAEAFF
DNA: TGTGCCAGTAGTATGGGGTGGGGGGCTGAAGCTTTCTTT

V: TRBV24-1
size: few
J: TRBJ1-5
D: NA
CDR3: CASSPNGHAGNAQHF
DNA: TGTGCCAGCAGTCCCAACGGACATGCGGGGAATGCCCAGCATTTT

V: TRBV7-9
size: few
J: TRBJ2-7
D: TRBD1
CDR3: CASSYVGQVTYEQYF
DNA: TGTGCCAGCAGTTACGTAGGACAGGTCACCTACGAGCAGTACTTC

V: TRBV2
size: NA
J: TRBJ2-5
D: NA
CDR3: CASKATGLSTQYF
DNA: TGTGCCAGCAAGGCGACGGGGTTGAGCACCCAGTACTTC

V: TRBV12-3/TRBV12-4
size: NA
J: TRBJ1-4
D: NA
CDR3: CASSFSGPLGEKLFF
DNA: TGTGCCAGCAGTTTTTCGGGACCCCTGGGAGAAAAACTGTTTTTT

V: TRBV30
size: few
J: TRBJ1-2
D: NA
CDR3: CAWSVLHFGVYGYTF
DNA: TGTGCCTGGAGTGTACTCCATTTCGGGGTTTACGGCTACACCTTC

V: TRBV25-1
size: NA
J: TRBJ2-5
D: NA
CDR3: CASSAGSPQETQYF
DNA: TGTGCCAGCAGTGCTGGATCCCCTCAAGAGACCCAGTACTTC

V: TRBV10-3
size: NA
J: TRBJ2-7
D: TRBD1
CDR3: CAISETLGQAGGYYEQYF
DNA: TGTGCCATCAGTGAGACCCTGGGACAGGCTGGCGGGTACTACGAGCAGTACTTC

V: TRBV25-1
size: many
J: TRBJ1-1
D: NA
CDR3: CASNPGWAAEAFF
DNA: TGTGCCAGCAACCCGGGTTGGGCCGCTGAAGCTTTCTTT

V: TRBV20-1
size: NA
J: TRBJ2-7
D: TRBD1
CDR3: CSARGPGTGAYEQYF
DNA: TGCAGTGCTAGAGGACCCGGGACAGGAGCCTACGAGCAGTACTTC

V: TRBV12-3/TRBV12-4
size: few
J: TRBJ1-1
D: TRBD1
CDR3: CASSTGQGEAFF
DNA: TGTGCCAGCAGCACCGGACAGGGGGAAGCTTTCTTT

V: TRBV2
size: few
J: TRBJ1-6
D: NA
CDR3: CASSYFSRQGNSPLHF
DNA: TGTGCCAGCAGTTACTTCTCCCGGCAGGGGAATTCACCCCTCCACTTT

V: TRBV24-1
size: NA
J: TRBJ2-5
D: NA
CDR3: CATSDFLGSAETQYF
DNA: TGTGCCACCAGTGATTTTTTGGGTAGCGCAGAGACCCAGTACTTC

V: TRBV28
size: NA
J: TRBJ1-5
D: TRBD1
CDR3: CASSRDRANQPQHF
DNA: TGTGCCAGCAGTCGCGACAGGGCCAATCAGCCCCAGCATTTT

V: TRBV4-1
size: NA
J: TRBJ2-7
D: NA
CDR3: CASSQPTAGSYEQYF
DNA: TGCGCCAGCAGCCAACCCACTGCAGGTTCCTACGAGCAGTACTTC

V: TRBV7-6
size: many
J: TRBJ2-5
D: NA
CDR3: CASSLAQAAVRETQYF
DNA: TGTGCCAGCAGCTTAGCGCAGGCAGCGGTTCGGGAGACCCAGTACTTC

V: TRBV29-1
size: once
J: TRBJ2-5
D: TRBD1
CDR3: CSVAGTGRFGQETQYF
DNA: TGCAGCGTTGCGGGGACAGGGAGGTTTGGGCAAGAGACCCAGTACTTC

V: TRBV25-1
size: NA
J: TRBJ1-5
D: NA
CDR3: CASSQLSIGGNQPQHF
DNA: TGCGCCAGCAGCCAATTAAGTATAGGGGGTAATCAGCCCCAGCATTTT

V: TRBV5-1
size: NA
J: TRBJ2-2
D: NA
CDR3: CASSSDQRTGELFF
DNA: TGCGCCAGCAGCTCGGACCAGAGGACCGGGGAGCTGTTTTTT

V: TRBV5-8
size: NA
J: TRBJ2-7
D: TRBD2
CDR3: CASSPRTRRVWEQYF
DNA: TGTGCCAGCAGCCCAAGGACTAGAAGGGTTTGGGAGCAGTACTTC

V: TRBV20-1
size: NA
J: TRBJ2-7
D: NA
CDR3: CSARDLDRGASYEQYF
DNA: TGCAGTGCTAGAGATCTCGACCGGGGAGCGTCCTACGAGCAGTACTTC

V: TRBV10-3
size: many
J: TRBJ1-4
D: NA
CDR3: CAIRAGENEKLFF
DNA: TGTGCCATCAGGGCAGGGGAGAATGAAAAACTGTTTTTT

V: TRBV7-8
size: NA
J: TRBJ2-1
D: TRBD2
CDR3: CASSLGVGLAGNNEQFF
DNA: TGTGCCAGCAGCTTGGGCGTGGGCCTAGCGGGCAACAATGAGCAGTTCTTC